This entry describes one TCR beta chain. What it binds is unknown. V dropped 3 bases and J dropped 5 bases, with 20 bases sitting between them. The CDR3 runs to 17 residues. CDR1 and CDR2 from the germline V gene are MDHEN and SYDVKM. The data originate from a study of blood T cells in healthy people across ages. Study findings and constraints: PBMCs that were unsorted prevented a conclusive naive versus antigen-experienced comparison. With age, beta diversity per million T cells declined roughly linearly, significantly by 30 to 40. The study found more naive CD4+ cells and higher diversity in long-lived than aged donors.

A second PCR, run for about 7 to 11 cycles, used a sample-barcoded 5' primer plus a J-beta primer mix. All cDNA molecules were each tagged by a template-switch adaptor with 12 random nucleotides. Using its own MiXCR run on the 5' RACE reads, TCRdb lists one record per CDR3 protein. The sample holds 1.5 million to 2 million distinct CDR3 sequences; 30% to 40% are singletons and the top ten take roughly 23%. The sample taken for sequencing was blood. The sequence was collected from a human donor in good health. This rearrangement joins TRBV28 to TRBJ2-1; D remains unclear. The CDR3 bases are TGTGCCAGCAGTTTTATAAAGGAGAGGCGATTCGACAATGAGCAGTTCTTC. Its protein product is CASSFIKERRFDNEQFF.